This T cell receptor (beta chain) comes out of a study of blood T cells in healthy people across ages. In the study overall: Template-switching capture recovered about one barcoded beta molecule per two T cells. Study conclusions and caveats: Any changes in expanded clonotypes were possibly confounded, as donor CMV status remained unknown. There was a strong correlation between TCR beta diversity and naive T cell percentage.

At least 5 micrograms of total RNA were extracted per sample. Primers used in a second PCR of about 6 to 11 cycles were a sample-barcoded 5' primer and a J-beta primer mix. TCRdb re-analysed the 5' RACE reads in MiXCR, keeping a single row per CDR3 protein. The table lists roughly 2 million distinct CDR3 sequences, roughly 49% of them singletons. Remarks on this clonotype: The antigen remains undetermined.

Looked up from germline, CDR1 is MNHEY and CDR2 is SMNVEV (reference sequence). V was shortened by 0 bases and J by 10 bases, with 16 bases between the two germline ends. This CDR3 has 15 amino acids. Sequencing was done on a sample of blood. The J gene is TRBJ1-5, the V gene TRBV27; perhaps TRBD1 as D (5 bases). The source is a woman between 35 and 50 years old in good health. This CDR3 reads CASSLSIGGRIPQHF. The DNA for the CDR3 is TGTGCCAGCAGTTTATCGATTGGGGGACGAATTCCCCAGCATTTT.